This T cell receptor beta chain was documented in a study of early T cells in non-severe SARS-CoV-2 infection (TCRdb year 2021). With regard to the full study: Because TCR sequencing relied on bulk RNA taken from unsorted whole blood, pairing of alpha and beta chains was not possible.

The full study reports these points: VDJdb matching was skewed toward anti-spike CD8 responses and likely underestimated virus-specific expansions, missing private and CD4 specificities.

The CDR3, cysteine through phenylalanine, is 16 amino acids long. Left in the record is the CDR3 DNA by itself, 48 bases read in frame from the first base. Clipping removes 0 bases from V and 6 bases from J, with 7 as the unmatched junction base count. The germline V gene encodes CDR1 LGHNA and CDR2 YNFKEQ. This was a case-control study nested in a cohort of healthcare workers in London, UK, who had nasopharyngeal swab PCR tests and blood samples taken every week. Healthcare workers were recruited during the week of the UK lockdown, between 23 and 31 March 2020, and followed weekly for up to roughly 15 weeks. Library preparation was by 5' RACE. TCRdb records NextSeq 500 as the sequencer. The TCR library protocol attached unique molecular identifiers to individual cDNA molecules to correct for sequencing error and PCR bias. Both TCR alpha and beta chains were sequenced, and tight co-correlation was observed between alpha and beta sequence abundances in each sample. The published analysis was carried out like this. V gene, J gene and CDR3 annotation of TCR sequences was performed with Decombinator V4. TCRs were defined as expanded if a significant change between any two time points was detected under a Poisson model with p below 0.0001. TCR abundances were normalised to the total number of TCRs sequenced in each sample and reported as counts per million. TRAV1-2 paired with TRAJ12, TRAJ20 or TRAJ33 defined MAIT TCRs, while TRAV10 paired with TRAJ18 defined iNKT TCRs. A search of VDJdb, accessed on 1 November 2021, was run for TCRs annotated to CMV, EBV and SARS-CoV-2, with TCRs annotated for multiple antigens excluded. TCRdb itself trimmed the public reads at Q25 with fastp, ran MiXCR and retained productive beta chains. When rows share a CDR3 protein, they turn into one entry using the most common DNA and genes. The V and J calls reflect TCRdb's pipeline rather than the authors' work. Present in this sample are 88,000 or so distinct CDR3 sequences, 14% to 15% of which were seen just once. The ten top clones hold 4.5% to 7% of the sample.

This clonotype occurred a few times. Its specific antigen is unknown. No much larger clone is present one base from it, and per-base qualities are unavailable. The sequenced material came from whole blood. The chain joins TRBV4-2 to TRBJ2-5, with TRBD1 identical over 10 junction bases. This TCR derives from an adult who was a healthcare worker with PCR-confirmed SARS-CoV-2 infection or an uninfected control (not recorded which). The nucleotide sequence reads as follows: TGTGCCAGCAGCCAAGAGGTCGGGACAGGGGAAAAGACCCAGTACTTC. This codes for CASSQEVGTGEKTQYF.